One and the same sample provided the 29 T cell receptor beta chains below, sequenced in a study of shared T cell receptors in the human thymus. Sequencing was performed with immunoSEQ multiplex PCR; in TCRdb, only in-frame clones are kept and a portion is missing. The sample holds hundreds of thousands of clones, roughly 85% seen once. This sample was shared with a second study, whose subject was human thymus T cells.

What was sequenced was thymocytes. These receptor sequences come from a girl in the first two years of life with a congenital heart defect.

The genes are TRBV10-3 and TRBJ1-5; D remains ambiguous. With 0 bases removed from V and 8 bases from J, the gap between germline ends came to 5 bases. The germline V gene encodes CDR1 ENHRY and CDR2 SYGVKD. The CDR3 is 12 residues long. The CDR3 nucleotides are TGTGCCATCAGTGAGTCGAGTAAGCCCCAGCATTTT. Translating gives CAISESSKPQHF.

The rearrangement joins TRBV5-6 to TRBJ1-2, with D maybe TRBD1 (6 bases). Trimming stripped 5 bases from V and 2 bases from J, with 13 bases between. Germline V gene lookup returns CDR1 SGHDT and CDR2 YYEEEE. The CDR3 has 14 amino acids. CDR3 DNA: TGTGCCAGCAGTTGGGGACATCCGAACTATGGCTACACCTTC. Translation gives CASSWGHPNYGYTF. The full variable domain, with the rest looked up from reference TRBV5-6 and TRBJ1-2, is DAGVTQSPTHLIKTRGQQVTLRCSPKSGHDTVSWYQQALGQGPQFIFQYYEEEERQRGNFPDRFSGHQFPNYSSELNVNALLLGDSALYLCASSWGHPNYGYTFGSGTRLTVV.

The chain employs TRBV9 and TRBJ2-1; TRBD2 agrees at 11 bases. The CDR3 sequence is 14 residues long. The germline V gene encodes CDR1 SGDLS and CDR2 YYNGEE. V dropped 4 bases and J dropped 9; count of bases not matched to a gene: 6. CDR3 bases: TGTGCCAGCAGCTATAGCGGGGGGGCGGGTGAGCAGTTCTTC. Translating gives CASSYSGGAGEQFF. Full variable domain (rest looked up from reference TRBV9 and TRBJ2-1): DSGVTQTPKHLITATGQRVTLRCSPRSGDLSVYWYQQSLDQGLQFLIQYYNGEERAKGNILERFSAQQFPDLHSELNLSSLELGDSALYFCASSYSGGAGEQFFGPGTRLTVL.

This chain uses TRBV5-6 with TRBJ1-1, with 9 nucleotides matching TRBD1. The junction had 13 bases not matched to a gene; V was cut back by 5 bases and J by 11 bases. Germline V gene sequence: CDR1 SGHDT, CDR2 YYEEEE. This CDR3 has 14 residues. The CDR3 spells CASRVGGQGRGAFF. The CDR3 DNA reads as TGTGCCAGCAGGGTAGGGGGACAGGGACGAGGGGCTTTCTTT.

The J gene is TRBJ2-2, the V gene TRBV6-5; possible D gene TRBD1, 7 bases. Looked up from germline, CDR1 is MNHEY and CDR2 is SVGAGI. The CDR3 length is 16 residues. Trimming removed 4 bases at V and 9 bases at J, with 21 bases between. The CDR3 protein is CASSWSDREEVRELFF. As DNA, the CDR3 is TGTGCCAGCAGTTGGTCAGACAGGGAGGAAGTCCGGGAGCTGTTTTTT.

The rearrangement uses TRBV9 and TRBJ2-5; 7 bases align to TRBD1. Per germline, CDR1 SGDLS and CDR2 YYNGEE. Germline trimming cut 4 bases from V and 2 bases from J; bases unmatched to any gene: 17. The CDR3 has 18 residues. The CDR3 DNA follows: TGTGCCAGCAGCCGAAATCTCCCCGGGACAGCACTTCAAGAGACCCAGTACTTC. It translates to CASSRNLPGTALQETQYF.

The chain employs TRBV7-6 and TRBJ1-5; D is perhaps TRBD1 (6 bases). In germline, CDR1 is SGHVS, CDR2 FNYEAQ. The length of the CDR3 is 13 residues. Trimming stripped 7 bases from V and 5 bases from J, with 12 bases between. The CDR3 nucleotides read TGTGCCAGCACGTCAGGGGTCGATCAGCCCCAGCATTTT. Translating it yields CASTSGVDQPQHF.

The chain recombines TRBV6-5 with TRBJ1-2; D may be TRBD1 (5 bases). CDR1 and CDR2 from the germline V gene are MNHEY and SVGAGI. The CDR3 contains 15 residues. Trimming pared 5 bases from V and 2 bases from J, leaving 15 bases between. The CDR3 nucleotides read TGTGCCAGCAGTACCTACCCAGGGTTCAACTATGGCTACACCTTC. The encoded protein is CASSTYPGFNYGYTF.

V gene TRBV11-2 combines with J gene TRBJ2-1; D gene uncertain. This CDR3 is 14 amino acids long. V gave up 2 bases and J gave up 0 bases, with 5 bases separating them. Germline loops: CDR1 SGHAT, CDR2 FQNNGV. DNA of the CDR3: TGTGCCAGCAGCTTACGGAGCTCCTACAATGAGCAGTTCTTC. This gives the protein CASSLRSSYNEQFF.

This chain uses TRBV4-3 with TRBJ1-2; 7 nucleotides match TRBD1. The CDR3 covers 16 residues. Germline V gives CDR1 LGHNA, CDR2 YSLEER. J gave up 6 bases and V 3 bases, and 13 bases lay outside the gene matches. CDR3 bases: TGCGCCAGCAGCCACCGAGGGACAGCTACCTTAAATGGCTACACCTTC. This translates into CASSHRGTATLNGYTF.

The chain has TRBV5-4 and TRBJ1-3; unclear D gene. The CDR3 spans 15 residues. Germline CDR1 is SGHNT and CDR2 is YYREEE (reference sequence). Trimming took off 4 bases at V and 2 bases at J, with 13 bases between the two ends. This chain's CDR3 is CASSLRTVTGNTIYF. CDR3 DNA sequence: TGTGCCAGCAGCCTTAGGACTGTAACTGGAAACACCATATATTTT.

The V gene is TRBV7-2, the J gene TRBJ2-3, with TRBD2 matching 9 bases. Trimming took 7 bases from V and 4 from J; bases not matched to a gene: 12. The CDR3 loop spans 16 amino acids. CDR1 SGHTA and CDR2 FQGNSA come from the germline V gene. CDR3 region: CASTNRSSGVPDTQYF. In nucleotides, the CDR3 is TGTGCCAGCACCAACAGGTCTAGCGGGGTGCCAGATACGCAGTATTTT.

V and J are TRBV7-4 and TRBJ2-5; 10 bases fit TRBD2. The CDR3 length is 18 residues. Germline lookup yields CDR1 SGHVT and CDR2 SQSDAQ. The J segment lost 2 bases and the V segment lost 5 bases, leaving 14 bases of the junction unmatched. CDR3 in amino acids: CASSARPGLARAQETQYF. The DNA for the CDR3 is TGTGCCAGCAGCGCCCGCCCGGGACTAGCGAGAGCACAAGAGACCCAGTACTTC.

The CDR3 region is CASSLAPPYGQVRLVGYTF. DNA of the CDR3: TGTGCCAGCAGTTTGGCTCCTCCCTATGGACAGGTCCGTCTCGTGGGCTACACCTTC. This chain uses TRBV27 with TRBJ1-2; 7 nucleotides line up with TRBD1. The V gene end was trimmed by 3 bases and the J gene end by 8 bases; junction bases not matched to a gene: 24. Germline values: CDR1 MNHEY, CDR2 SMNVEV (reference sequence). CDR3 length: 19 residues.

The chain joins TRBV5-1 to TRBJ2-3; 7 nucleotides line up with TRBD2. This CDR3 region has 17 residues. Germline CDR1 reads SGHRS; CDR2 reads YFSETQ. V dropped 1 base and J dropped 7; count of bases not matched to a gene: 15. The CDR3 DNA is TGCGCCAGCAGCTTGAAGTGGGTAGCGGGCCCCCCATATACGCAGTATTTT. It encodes CASSLKWVAGPPYTQYF.

The count of this clone is one. The chain employs TRBV28 and TRBJ2-1; D is unclear. CDR1 is MDHEN, CDR2 SYDVKM, per germline. The CDR3 has 18 amino acids. The germline V and J ends were trimmed by 2 bases and 3 bases, with 20 bases remaining between them. The CDR3 is CASSLHSPHPRDYNEQFF. CDR3 DNA sequence: TGTGCCAGCAGTTTACACTCACCGCACCCCCGAGACTACAATGAGCAGTTCTTC.

The V gene is TRBV5-4, the J gene TRBJ1-1; TRBD1 aligns across 9 bases. CDR1 is SGHNT, CDR2 YYREEE, per germline (reference sequence). The V gene end was trimmed by 4 bases and the J gene end by 6 bases; junction bases not matched to a gene: 13. The CDR3 has 16 amino acids. The CDR3 DNA reads as TGTGCCAGCAGCACCCGGGACAGGGTAGAGGGGGCTGAAGCTTTCTTT. Encoded protein: CASSTRDRVEGAEAFF.

V gene TRBV6-5 combines with J gene TRBJ1-2; 7 nucleotides match TRBD1. CDR1 and CDR2 (germline): MNHEY, SVGAGI. This CDR3 is 15 amino acids long. Trimming took 3 bases from V and 3 from J; bases not matched to a gene: 7. This chain's CDR3 is CASSYAGQLYYGYTF. CDR3 nucleotides: TGTGCCAGCAGTTATGCGGGACAGCTGTACTATGGCTACACCTTC.

The chain uses TRBV19 and TRBJ1-1, with D possibly being TRBD1 (5 bases). This CDR3 has 19 amino acids. CDR1 is LNHDA and CDR2 is SQIVND in the germline V gene (reference sequence). Trimming removed 1 base at V and 11 bases at J, with 32 bases between. The CDR3 region is CASSIGRTREQNLYLWAFF. In nucleotides, the CDR3 is TGTGCCAGTAGTATAGGCCGGACAAGGGAACAGAACCTTTACCTTTGGGCTTTCTTT.

This chain joins TRBV7-8 and TRBJ2-3; the D is unclear. Trimming pared 5 bases from V and 5 bases from J, leaving 17 bases between. The CDR3 has 15 residues. CDR1 is SGHVS and CDR2 is FQNEAQ in the germline V gene. In DNA form, the CDR3 reads TGTGCCAGCAGCCGAGACCGCGGCGTGGGAGATACGCAGTATTTT. It is translated as CASSRDRGVGDTQYF. Complete variable domain (other parts from reference TRBV7-8 and TRBJ2-3): GAGVSQSPRYKVAKRGQDVALRCDPISGHVSLFWYQQALGQGPEFLTYFQNEAQLDKSGLPSDRFFAERPEGSVSTLKIQRTQQEDSAVYLCASSRDRGVGDTQYFGPGTRLTVL.

The chain employs TRBV4-3 and TRBJ1-4; weak D call: TRBD1 (5 bases). V was shortened by 1 base and J by 7 bases, with 25 bases between the two germline ends. CDR1 is LGHNA, CDR2 YSLEER, per germline. The CDR3 has 19 amino acids. CDR3 in amino acids: CASSQGGMADWQGLEKLFF. CDR3 DNA sequence: TGCGCCAGCAGCCAAGGGGGTATGGCTGATTGGCAGGGACTTGAAAAACTGTTTTTT.

The V gene is TRBV28, the J gene TRBJ2-1, with TRBD2 matching over 10 bases. CDR1 MDHEN and CDR2 SYDVKM come from the germline V gene. The V and J ends lost 2 bases and 11 bases, in that order; junction bases with no gene match: 9. The CDR3 consists of 15 residues. CDR3 nucleotides: TGTGCCAGCAGTTTAGGGCTAGCGGGAGACCTGAAGCAGTTCTTC. Translation gives CASSLGLAGDLKQFF.

The chain joins TRBV5-6 to TRBJ2-1, with a weak D call TRBD2 (6 bases). Between the trimmed V and J ends, which lost 5 bases and 8 bases, there was a span of 20 bases. In germline, CDR1 is SGHDT, CDR2 YYEEEE. CDR3 size: 15 residues. The chain's CDR3 is CASSFTPSGDDEQFF. CDR3 in DNA: TGTGCCAGCAGTTTTACCCCATCGGGGGACGATGAGCAGTTCTTC. The full variable domain, completed using reference TRBV5-6 and TRBJ2-1, is DAGVTQSPTHLIKTRGQQVTLRCSPKSGHDTVSWYQQALGQGPQFIFQYYEEEERQRGNFPDRFSGHQFPNYSSELNVNALLLGDSALYLCASSFTPSGDDEQFFGPGTRLTVL.

This chain joins TRBV4-2 and TRBJ1-5, with 9 bases fitting TRBD1. Germline loops: CDR1 LGHNA, CDR2 YNFKEQ. The ends lost 3 bases at V and 6 bases at J; junction bases unmatched: 3. The CDR3 consists of 14 residues. CDR3 residues: CASSQGDRAQPQHF. CDR3 sequence (DNA): TGTGCCAGCAGCCAGGGGGACAGGGCTCAGCCCCAGCATTTT.

This clone was seen a handful of times. J is TRBJ2-2 and V is TRBV13, with 8 bases identical to TRBD1. The CDR3 length is 14 residues. The ends lost 2 bases at V and 6 bases at J; junction bases unmatched: 2. Germline V gene lookup returns CDR1 PRHDT and CDR2 FYEKMQ (reference sequence). CDR3 in DNA: TGTGCCAGCAGCTTACAACAGGGGGCCGGGGAGCTGTTTTTT. Its translation is CASSLQQGAGELFF.

The CDR3 nucleotides are TGCAGCGTTGAAGATAGGACAGGGAGGGAGACCCAGTACTTC. Its protein is CSVEDRTGRETQYF. V usage is TRBV29-1 and J usage is TRBJ2-5, with 8 bases that match TRBD1. V lost 0 bases to trimming and J lost 5 bases; unmatched junction nucleotides: 5. Germline V gene lookup returns CDR1 SQVTM and CDR2 ANQGSEA. CDR3 length equals 14 residues.

This clone turned up a few times. V and J are TRBV18 and TRBJ2-3, with D possibly TRBD2 on 6 matching bases. This CDR3 is built from 17 residues. The V gene's germline CDR1 is KGHSH and CDR2 LQKENI. V was cut by 2 bases and J by 3 bases, with 18 bases left in between. For the CDR3, the DNA is TGTGCCAGCTCACCAGACTATACTAGAGGACTAACAGATACGCAGTATTTT. Translation gives CASSPDYTRGLTDTQYF.

This chain connects TRBV12-5 to TRBJ2-3; D unresolved. The CDR3 totals 15 residues. Germline V gene lookup returns CDR1 LGHNT and CDR2 FRNRAP. V lost 2 bases to trimming and J lost 3 bases, with 12 bases between them. The CDR3 reads CASGLPPNSTDTQYF. The CDR3 coding sequence is TGTGCTAGTGGTTTGCCTCCAAATAGTACAGATACGCAGTATTTT.

V usage is TRBV6-6 and J usage is TRBJ1-1, with 7 bases aligning to TRBD1. The V gene end was trimmed by 2 bases and the J gene end by 0 bases; junction bases not matched to a gene: 6. The length of the CDR3 is 16 residues. Germline CDR1 is MNHNY and CDR2 is SVGAGI (reference sequence). CDR3 DNA: TGTGCCAGCAGTTACCGGGACAGAAAGATGAACACTGAAGCTTTCTTT. Translated: CASSYRDRKMNTEAFF.